This passage covers 4 T cell receptor beta chains from one sample sequenced in a study of cytomegalovirus exposure and HLA in healthy donors. The PCR made use of 60 Vbeta and 13 Jbeta primers. Here immunoSEQ multiplex PCR was the method, and the copy in TCRdb shows in-frame clones only, minus some. The sample comprises 110,000 to 150,000 clones, 82% of which are singletons, and about 3.4% rests with the top ten. Sequencing input: PBMCs. These receptor sequences come from a man between 18 and 29 years old in good health and CMV-seropositive.

The chain carries TRBV28 and TRBJ2-5, with D unclear. Deletions cut 5 bases from V and 5 bases from J, with 12 bases between. The CDR3 is made up of 13 amino acids. The germline V gene encodes CDR1 MDHEN and CDR2 SYDVKM. The CDR3 protein is CASSPPFRETQYF. The CDR3 DNA is TGTGCCAGCAGTCCGCCTTTCCGGGAGACCCAGTACTTC.

This clone came up once. The J gene is TRBJ2-7, the V gene TRBV19; TRBD1 aligns across 9 bases. The ends lost 6 bases at V and 6 bases at J; junction bases unmatched: 12. Germline V gives CDR1 LNHDA, CDR2 SQIVND (reference sequence). The CDR3 runs 15 residues. As DNA, the CDR3 is TGTGCCAGTAGCAACCGGGACAGGGATTTAGGCGAGCAGTACTTC. It encodes CASSNRDRDLGEQYF.

This chain links TRBV6-1 with TRBJ2-7, with TRBD2 matching 10 bases. J was trimmed by 5 bases and V by 7 bases; bases with no gene match: 8. The CDR3 length is 14 residues. Germline V CDR1 and CDR2: MNHNS, SASEGT. The CDR3 loop is CASTLAGVTDEQYF. DNA of the CDR3: TGTGCCAGCACTCTAGCGGGAGTAACCGACGAGCAGTACTTC.

The chain employs TRBV5-1 and TRBJ2-7; possibly TRBD1 for D (6 bases). Germline-derived CDR1 and CDR2 are SGHRS and YFSETQ. This CDR3 is 15 amino acids long. V was cut by 0 bases and J by 1 base, with 11 bases left in between. The CDR3 coding sequence is TGCGCCAGCAGCTTGGCAGGACAGCCTTCCTACGAGCAGTACTTC. Protein sequence: CASSLAGQPSYEQYF.